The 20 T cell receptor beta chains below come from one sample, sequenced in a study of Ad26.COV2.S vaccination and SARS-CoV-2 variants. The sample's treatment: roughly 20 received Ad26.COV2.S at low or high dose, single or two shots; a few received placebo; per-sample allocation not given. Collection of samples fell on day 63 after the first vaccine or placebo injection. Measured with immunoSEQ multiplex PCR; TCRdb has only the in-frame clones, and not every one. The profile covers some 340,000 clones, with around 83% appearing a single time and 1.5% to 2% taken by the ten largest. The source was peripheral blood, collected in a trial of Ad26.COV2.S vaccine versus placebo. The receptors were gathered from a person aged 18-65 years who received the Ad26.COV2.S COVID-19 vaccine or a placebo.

The DNA of the CDR3 is TGCGCCAGCACCCAATCCCCGGGACAGGGACGTTACAATGAGCAGTTCTTC. This codes for CASTQSPGQGRYNEQFF. The V call is TRBV5-1, the J call TRBJ2-1; 9 bases fit TRBD1. V lost 6 bases, J lost 4 bases, and 14 bases stayed unmatched. Germline loops: CDR1 SGHRS, CDR2 YFSETQ. This CDR3 comprises 17 residues.

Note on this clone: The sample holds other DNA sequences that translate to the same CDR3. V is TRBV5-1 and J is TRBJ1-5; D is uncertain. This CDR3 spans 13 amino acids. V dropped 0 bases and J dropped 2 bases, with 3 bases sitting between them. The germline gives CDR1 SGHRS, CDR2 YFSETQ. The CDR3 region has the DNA TGCGCCAGCAGCTTGGACCGCAATCAGCCCCAGCATTTT. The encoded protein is CASSLDRNQPQHF.

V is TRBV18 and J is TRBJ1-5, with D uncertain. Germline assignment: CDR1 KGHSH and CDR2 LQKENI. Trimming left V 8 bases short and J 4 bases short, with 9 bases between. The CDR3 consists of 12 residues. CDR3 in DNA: TGTGCCAGCGCAGGAGAAAATCAGCCCCAGCATTTT. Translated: CASAGENQPQHF.

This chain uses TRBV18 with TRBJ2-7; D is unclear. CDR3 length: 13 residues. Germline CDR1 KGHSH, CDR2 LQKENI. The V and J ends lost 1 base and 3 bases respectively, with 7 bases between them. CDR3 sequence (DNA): TGTGCCAGCTCACCACGAGAGCACTACGAGCAGTACTTC. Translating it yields CASSPREHYEQYF.

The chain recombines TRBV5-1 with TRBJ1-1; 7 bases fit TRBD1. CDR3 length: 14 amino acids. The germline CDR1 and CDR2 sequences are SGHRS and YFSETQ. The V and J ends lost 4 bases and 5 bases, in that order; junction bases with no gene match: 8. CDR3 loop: CASSPSTGWTEAFF. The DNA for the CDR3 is TGCGCCAGCAGCCCTTCGACAGGGTGGACTGAAGCTTTCTTT.

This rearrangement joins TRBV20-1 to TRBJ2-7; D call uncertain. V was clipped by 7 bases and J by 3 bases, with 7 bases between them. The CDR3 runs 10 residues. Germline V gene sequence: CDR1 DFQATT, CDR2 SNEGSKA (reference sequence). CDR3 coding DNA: TGCAGTGTTGGGAACTACGAGCAGTACTTC. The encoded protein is CSVGNYEQYF.

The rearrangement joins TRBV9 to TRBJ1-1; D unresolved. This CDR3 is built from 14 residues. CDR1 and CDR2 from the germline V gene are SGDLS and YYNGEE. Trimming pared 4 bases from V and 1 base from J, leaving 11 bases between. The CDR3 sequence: CASSPRDRNTEAFF. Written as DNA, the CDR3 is TGTGCCAGCAGCCCTCGTGACCGGAACACTGAAGCTTTCTTT.

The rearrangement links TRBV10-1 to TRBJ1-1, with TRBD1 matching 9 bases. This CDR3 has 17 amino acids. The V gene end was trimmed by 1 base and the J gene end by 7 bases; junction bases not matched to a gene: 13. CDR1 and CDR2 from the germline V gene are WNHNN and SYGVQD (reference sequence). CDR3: CASSEFTDRDRVIEAFF. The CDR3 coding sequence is TGCGCCAGCAGTGAGTTCACTGACCGGGACAGGGTTATTGAAGCTTTCTTT.

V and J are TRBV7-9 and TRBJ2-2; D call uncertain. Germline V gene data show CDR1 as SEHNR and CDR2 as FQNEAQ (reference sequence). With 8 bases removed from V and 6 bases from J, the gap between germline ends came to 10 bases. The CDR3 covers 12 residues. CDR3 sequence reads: CASERSSGELFF. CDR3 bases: TGTGCCAGCGAGAGGAGTTCCGGGGAGCTGTTTTTT.

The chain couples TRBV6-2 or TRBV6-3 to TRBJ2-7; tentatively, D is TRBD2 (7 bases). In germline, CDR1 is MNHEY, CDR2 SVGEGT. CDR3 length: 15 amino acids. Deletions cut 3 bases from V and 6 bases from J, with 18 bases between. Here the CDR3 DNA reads TGTGCCAGCAGTTATGTTCTGGGGGGGCCTTTCGAGCAGTACTTC. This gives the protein CASSYVLGGPFEQYF.

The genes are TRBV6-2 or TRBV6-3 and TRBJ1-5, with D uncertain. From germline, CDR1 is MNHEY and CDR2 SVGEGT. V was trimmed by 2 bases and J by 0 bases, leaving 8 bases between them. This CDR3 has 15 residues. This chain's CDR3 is CASSYVHYSNQPQHF. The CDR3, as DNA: TGTGCCAGCAGTTACGTGCATTATAGCAATCAGCCCCAGCATTTT.

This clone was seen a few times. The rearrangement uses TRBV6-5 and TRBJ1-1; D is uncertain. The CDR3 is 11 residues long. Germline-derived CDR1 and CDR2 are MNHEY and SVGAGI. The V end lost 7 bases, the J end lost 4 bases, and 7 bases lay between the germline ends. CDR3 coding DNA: TGTGCCAGCATTCGTGGCACTGAAGCTTTCTTT. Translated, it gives CASIRGTEAFF.

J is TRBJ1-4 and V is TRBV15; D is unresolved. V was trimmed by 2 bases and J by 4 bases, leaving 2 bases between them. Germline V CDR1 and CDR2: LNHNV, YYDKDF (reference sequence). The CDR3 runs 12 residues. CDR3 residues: CATSRFNEKLFF. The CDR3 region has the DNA TGTGCCACCAGCAGATTTAATGAAAAACTGTTTTTT.

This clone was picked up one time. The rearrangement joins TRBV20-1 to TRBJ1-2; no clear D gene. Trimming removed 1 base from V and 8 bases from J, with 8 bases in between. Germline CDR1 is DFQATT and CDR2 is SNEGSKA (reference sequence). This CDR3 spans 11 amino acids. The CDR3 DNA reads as TGCAGTGCTAGAGCGGGAGAGGGCTACACCTTC. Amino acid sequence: CSARAGEGYTF.

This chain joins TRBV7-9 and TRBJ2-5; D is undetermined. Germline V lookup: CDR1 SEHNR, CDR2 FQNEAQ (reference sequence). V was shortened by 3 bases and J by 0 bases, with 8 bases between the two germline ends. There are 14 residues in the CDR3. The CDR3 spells CASSFPVNQETQYF. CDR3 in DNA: TGTGCCAGCAGCTTTCCCGTAAACCAAGAGACCCAGTACTTC.

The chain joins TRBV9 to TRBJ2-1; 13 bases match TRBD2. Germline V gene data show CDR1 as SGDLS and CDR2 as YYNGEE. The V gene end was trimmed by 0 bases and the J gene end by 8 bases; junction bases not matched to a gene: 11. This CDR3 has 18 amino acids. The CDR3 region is CASSVATTSGGAAYEQFF. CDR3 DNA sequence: TGTGCCAGCAGCGTAGCTACTACTAGCGGGGGGGCTGCGTATGAGCAGTTCTTC.

DNA for the CDR3: TGTGCCAGCTCCCCCTGGGCAGCTGAAGCTTTCTTT. Its translation: CASSPWAAEAFF. The V call is TRBV18, the J call TRBJ1-1; D is uncertain. Germline V gives CDR1 KGHSH, CDR2 LQKENI. V gave up 6 bases and J gave up 6 bases, with 11 bases separating them. The length of the CDR3 is 12 residues. The entire variable domain, with the rest obtained from reference TRBV18 and TRBJ1-1, is as follows: NAGVMQNPRHLVRRRGQEARLRCSPMKGHSHVYWYRQLPEEGLKFMVYLQKENIIDESGMPKERFSAEFPKEGPSILRIQQVVRGDSAAYFCASSPWAAEAFFGQGTRLTVV.

Written as DNA, the CDR3 is TGTGCCAGCAGTACTCAAACAGGGGGCATAGGAGAGACCCAGTACTTC. Residues: CASSTQTGGIGETQYF. J is TRBJ2-5 and V is TRBV2; 9 nucleotides align to TRBD1. The trim removed 5 bases at V and 4 bases at J, leaving 11 bases unmatched. The CDR3 consists of 16 residues. Germline CDR1 reads SNHLY; CDR2 reads FYNNEI.

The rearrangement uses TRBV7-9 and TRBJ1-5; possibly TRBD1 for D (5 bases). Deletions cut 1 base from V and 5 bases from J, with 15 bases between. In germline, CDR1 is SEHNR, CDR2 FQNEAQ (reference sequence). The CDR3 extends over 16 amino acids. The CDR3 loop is CASSLGVGSGDQPQHF. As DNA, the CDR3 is TGTGCCAGCAGCTTAGGGGTCGGCTCGGGGGATCAGCCCCAGCATTTT.

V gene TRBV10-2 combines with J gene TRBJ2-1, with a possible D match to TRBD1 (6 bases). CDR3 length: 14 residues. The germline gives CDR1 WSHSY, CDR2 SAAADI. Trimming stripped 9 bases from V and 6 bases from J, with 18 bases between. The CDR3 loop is CASSQGRGVNEQFF. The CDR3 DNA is TGCGCCAGTTCACAGGGAAGAGGGGTCAATGAGCAGTTCTTC.